The clone carrying this T cell receptor beta chain was detected a few times. The data originate from a study of human T cells and chemical hapten exposure. In the study overall: The study patch tested 0.01% DPC on the upper back and read results at 6 days.

Via MiXCR, TCRdb re-called the RACE reads, giving one row per CDR3 protein. The sample consists of some 200,000 distinct CDR3 sequences, about a fifth of them appearing once. The time point is: patch test 1, 2 weeks after DPC sensitization. Regarding treatment: therapeutic diphenylcyclopropenone sensitization with weekly scalp DPC. At every patch-test visit, blood was drawn before the patch test was applied. The source of this sequence is a woman aged 45-65 years with alopecia areata. Some clones in this sample may be carry-over from other donors' samples. The starting material was whole blood, obtained in connection with sensitization to the hapten diphenylcyclopropenone (DPC).

CDR3 sequence: CASSVGPTGSSANVLTF. The CDR3 DNA sequence: TGTGCCAGCAGCGTGGGCCCGACAGGCTCTTCGGCCAACGTCCTGACTTTC. The chain carries TRBV5-6 and TRBJ2-6; TRBD1 might be the D (6 bases). V was cut by 4 bases and J by 6 bases, with 20 bases left in between. The germline V gene encodes CDR1 SGHDT and CDR2 YYEEEE. The CDR3 sequence is 17 residues long.